Sequencing of this T cell receptor beta chain was carried out in a study of T-cell memory formation after mild COVID-19. Whole-study findings and limits: Clones shrinking from day 15 to 85 showed even CD4/CD8 mixes; later expanders tilted CD4+.

MiXCR, applied by TCRdb to the 5' RACE reads, yields one record per CDR3 protein. The sample contains 68,000 or so distinct CDR3 sequences, 16% of which appear only once. This clonotype was picked up a small number of times. Its specificity is unknown. With V trimmed by 4 bases and J by 3 bases, 6 bases remained unmatched. CDR3 length: 15 amino acids. CDR1 and CDR2 (germline): PRHDT, FYEKMQ (reference sequence). Sequenced material: PBMCs or a T cell subset sorted from them (not recorded which). The V gene is TRBV13, the J gene TRBJ2-5; the match to TRBD1 covers 9 bases. This receptor was obtained from an adult woman who had mild COVID-19 (a few samples of this study predate the infection). Cell type and time point are not known. In nucleotides, the CDR3 is TGTGCCAGCAGCTCAACAGGGGGCAGGAAAGAGACCCAGTACTTC. Translated, it gives CASSSTGGRKETQYF.